The 26 T cell receptor beta chains below all came from one sample that was sequenced in a study of STAT3 mutations in large granular lymphocyte leukemia. Whole-study results and caveats: Every T-cell large granular lymphocyte leukemia patient had at least one immunodominant TCR beta clonotype.

Sequencing was performed with immunoSEQ multiplex PCR; in TCRdb, only in-frame clones are kept and a portion is missing. The sample has some 3,900 clones, more than 75% seen once. No antigen has been identified for these receptors. Sequencing was done on a sample of peripheral blood mononuclear cells. The source of these receptors is a boy aged 5-17 years with T-cell large granular lymphocyte leukemia. Some clones in this sample may be carry-over from other donors' samples.

The rearrangement uses TRBV6-5 and TRBJ2-2; either TRBD1 or TRBD2 may supply D (5 bases each). Germline CDR1 reads MNHEY; CDR2 reads SVGAGI. This CDR3 has 15 amino acids. V dropped 10 bases and J dropped 6 bases, with 21 bases sitting between them. In DNA form, the CDR3 reads TGTGCCACCTCGGATCGGGGCTGGGACCCCGGGGAGCTGTTTTTT. It codes for CATSDRGWDPGELFF.

The genes are TRBV18 and TRBJ2-1; TRBD1 or TRBD2 may be the D gene (6 bases each). The V gene's germline CDR1 is KGHSH and CDR2 LQKENI. V was pared by 5 bases and J by 1 base, with 15 bases between. The CDR3 consists of 16 residues. In DNA, the CDR3 is TGTGCCAGCTCAGTCTACAGGGCGGGGTCCTACAATGAGCAGTTCTTC. It is translated as CASSVYRAGSYNEQFF.

The chain is built from TRBV30 and TRBJ2-7, with unresolved D. Trimming took 0 bases from V and 0 from J, leaving 24 bases between them. This CDR3 spans 19 amino acids. In germline, CDR1 is GTSNPN, CDR2 SVGIG (reference sequence). The CDR3 region is CAWSVRYRVGHPLSYEQYF. The CDR3 coding sequence is TGTGCCTGGAGTGTAAGGTATCGGGTCGGGCACCCTCTCTCCTACGAGCAGTACTTC.

The CDR3 here is CACSQGEQHIQYF. The CDR3 nucleotides read TGTGCCTGCTCCCAAGGGGAGCAGCACATTCAGTACTTC. The rearrangement links TRBV30 to TRBJ2-4; perhaps D is TRBD1 or TRBD2 (5 bases each). CDR3 length: 13 amino acids. Germline lookup yields CDR1 GTSNPN and CDR2 SVGIG (reference sequence). V was cut by 6 bases and J by 8 bases, with 17 bases left in between.

V usage is TRBV4-3 and J usage is TRBJ1-4; 7 positions agree with TRBD1. Trimming removed 4 bases from V and 7 bases from J; junction bases left unmatched: 9. Germline assignment: CDR1 LGHNA and CDR2 YSLEER. This CDR3 has 15 residues. As DNA, the CDR3 is TGCGCCAGCAGCCTCACAGGGGCAGTAGGTGAAAAACTGTTTTTT. This codes for CASSLTGAVGEKLFF.

The rearrangement joins TRBV5-1 to TRBJ2-3, with 8 bases aligning to TRBD1. V lost 2 bases and J lost 3; bases outside the gene matches: 8. The CDR3 covers 16 residues. Per germline, CDR1 SGHRS and CDR2 YFSETQ. The CDR3 sequence: CASSLTGGSLTDTQYF. The CDR3 DNA is TGCGCCAGCAGCTTAACAGGGGGATCGTTGACAGATACGCAGTATTTT.

This chain joins TRBV7-9 and TRBJ2-6, with D perhaps matching TRBD2 (5 bases). Germline-derived CDR1 and CDR2 are SEHNR and FQNEAQ (reference sequence). V lost 4 bases and J lost 1, with 14 bases in between. The CDR3 length is 17 residues. The chain's CDR3 is CASSSPREGSGANVLTF. CDR3 nucleotides: TGTGCCAGCAGCTCCCCCCGGGAAGGTTCTGGGGCCAACGTCCTGACTTTC.

This clone was observed once. The chain links TRBV4-3 to TRBJ1-2, with D perhaps TRBD1 (6 bases). The CDR3 covers 13 residues. Per germline, CDR1 LGHNA and CDR2 YSLEER. Trimming removed 1 base from V and 9 bases from J, with 12 bases in between. The CDR3 nucleotides read TGCGCCAGCAGCCAAGGGGGGCAGGCCAGCTACACCTTC. The encoded protein is CASSQGGQASYTF.

The genes are TRBV5-1 and TRBJ2-2; D remains ambiguous. The V end lost 0 bases, the J end lost 5 bases, and 8 bases lay between the germline ends. This CDR3 contains 14 residues. Germline lookup yields CDR1 SGHRS and CDR2 YFSETQ. The CDR3 reads CASSLEAVTGELFF. CDR3 coding DNA: TGCGCCAGCAGCTTGGAGGCAGTTACCGGGGAGCTGTTTTTT. The variable domain in full, with the rest retrieved from reference TRBV5-1 and TRBJ2-2, is KAGVTQTPRYLIKTRGQQVTLSCSPISGHRSVSWYQQTPGQGLQFLFEYFSETQRNKGNFPGRFSGRQFSNSRSEMNVSTLELGDSALYLCASSLEAVTGELFFGEGSRLTVL.

The chain is built from TRBV5-4 and TRBJ2-7; maybe TRBD1 (6 bases). The V gene lost 2 bases and the J gene lost 4 bases, with 13 bases spanning the gap. Germline assignment: CDR1 SGHNT and CDR2 YYREEE (reference sequence). CDR3 length: 14 amino acids. CDR3 amino acids: CASSFGQGIYEQYF. The CDR3 coding sequence is TGTGCCAGCAGCTTTGGGCAGGGGATATACGAGCAGTACTTC.

The rearrangement uses TRBV7-9 and TRBJ1-2, with 10 bases that match TRBD1. The CDR3 runs 15 residues. J was trimmed by 1 base and V by 7 bases; bases with no gene match: 6. The germline CDR1 and CDR2 sequences are SEHNR and FQNEAQ (reference sequence). CDR3 loop: CASTQWTGGNYGYTF. Written as DNA, the CDR3 is TGTGCCAGCACCCAGTGGACAGGGGGTAACTATGGCTACACCTTC.

The J gene is TRBJ2-7, the V gene TRBV7-8; D unresolved. Trimming stripped 1 base from V and 3 bases from J, with 7 bases between. The CDR3 has 13 amino acids. Looked up from germline, CDR1 is SGHVS and CDR2 is FQNEAQ. CDR3 in DNA: TGTGCCAGCAGCTTAGGGCAGAACTACGAGCAGTACTTC. This codes for CASSLGQNYEQYF.

The chain couples TRBV5-1 to TRBJ1-6; D not resolved. This CDR3 comprises 14 residues. Looked up from germline, CDR1 is SGHRS and CDR2 is YFSETQ. The V end was cut by 1 base, the J end by 9 bases, with 11 bases between. The CDR3 DNA is TGCGCCAGCAGCTTGAAAAGGGAGTCTTCACCCCTCCACTTT. This translates into CASSLKRESSPLHF.

V and J are TRBV7-9 and TRBJ2-5; a possible D gene is TRBD1 (6 bases). The CDR3 is made up of 12 amino acids. CDR1 and CDR2 (germline): SEHNR, FQNEAQ (reference sequence). V lost 11 bases and J 5 bases, leaving 15 bases between the germline ends. CDR3 nucleotides: TGTGCCTGGGGGCAGGGGCCGGAGACCCAGTACTTC. Protein: CAWGQGPETQYF.

The rearrangement uses TRBV7-9 and TRBJ1-1; D unresolved. The CDR3 sequence is 12 residues long. Per the germline V gene, CDR1 is SEHNR and CDR2 is FQNEAQ (reference sequence). Trimming took off 4 bases at V and 1 base at J, with 4 bases between the two ends. The CDR3 region is CASSWTNTEAFF. CDR3 nucleotide sequence: TGTGCCAGCAGCTGGACGAACACTGAAGCTTTCTTT.

The chain uses TRBV6-6 and TRBJ2-5, with a tentative D call TRBD1 (6 bases). The length of the CDR3 is 14 residues. CDR1 is MNHNY and CDR2 is SVGAGI in the germline V gene (reference sequence). V was trimmed by 0 bases and J by 3 bases, leaving 8 bases between them. CDR3 loop: CASSYSNREETQYF. Written as DNA, the CDR3 is TGTGCCAGCAGTTACTCGAACAGGGAAGAGACCCAGTACTTC.

This clone turned up a few times. V and J are TRBV30 and TRBJ2-7; unclear D gene. Germline V gene data show CDR1 as GTSNPN and CDR2 as SVGIG (reference sequence). Trimming stripped 0 bases from V and 2 bases from J, with 8 bases between. This CDR3 is 13 amino acids long. The CDR3: CAWSVILTYEQYF. The DNA of the CDR3 is TGTGCCTGGAGTGTAATACTAACCTACGAGCAGTACTTC.

This clone is a singleton in its sample. The rearrangement joins TRBV23-1 to TRBJ1-2, with TRBD1 matching over 7 bases. TRBV23-1 is treated as an ORF (open reading frame) with a function not yet certain. Losses at the gene ends were 0 bases for V and 3 bases for J; bases not matched to a gene: 10. The CDR3 runs 17 residues. The CDR3 spells CASSQSKEDRKDYGYTF. The DNA of the CDR3 is TGCGCCAGCAGTCAATCGAAGGAGGACAGGAAAGACTATGGCTACACCTTC.

Notes on this clone: Different DNA sequences within this sample yield the same CDR3. The rearrangement links TRBV5-1 to TRBJ1-3, with unresolved D. The CDR3 sequence is 14 residues long. The ends were cut back, 2 bases at V and 2 bases at J, with 8 bases in the middle. Germline V gene sequence: CDR1 SGHRS, CDR2 YFSETQ. The CDR3 bases are TGCGCCAGCAGCTTATCCGGGACTGGAAACACCATATATTTT. Translated: CASSLSGTGNTIYF.

This clone has only one observation. J is TRBJ2-4 and V is TRBV6-1; tentatively, D is TRBD2 (5 bases). The CDR3 is made up of 14 amino acids. V was clipped by 4 bases and J by 6 bases, with 13 bases between them. CDR1 and CDR2 (germline): MNHNS, SASEGT. CDR3 protein: CASSVDGLSNIQYF. The CDR3 DNA is TGTGCCAGCAGTGTAGACGGACTGTCAAACATTCAGTACTTC.

The chain recombines TRBV5-1 with TRBJ2-7, with no clear D. V lost 0 bases and J lost 2, with 12 bases in between. The CDR3 contains 15 residues. Germline V gives CDR1 SGHRS, CDR2 YFSETQ. Here the CDR3 reads CASSLGRRSAYEQYF. The CDR3 DNA reads as TGCGCCAGCAGCTTGGGGAGACGGTCCGCCTACGAGCAGTACTTC.

The chain recombines TRBV5-1 with TRBJ1-6; 8 nucleotides align to TRBD1. The CDR3 covers 17 residues. Per the germline V gene, CDR1 is SGHRS and CDR2 is YFSETQ. The V gene end was trimmed by 3 bases and the J gene end by 5 bases; junction bases not matched to a gene: 10. This CDR3 reads CASSYGGQGADNSPLHF. As DNA, the CDR3 is TGCGCCAGCAGCTACGGGGGCCAGGGGGCCGATAATTCACCCCTCCACTTT.

This clone was seen a few times. The V gene is TRBV7-9, the J gene TRBJ2-7, with D tentatively TRBD2 (5 bases). This CDR3 has 11 amino acids. CDR1 and CDR2 (germline): SEHNR, FQNEAQ (reference sequence). V gave up 5 bases and J gave up 7 bases, with 9 bases separating them. The CDR3 region has the DNA TGTGCCAGCAGCGCGGGTGGAGAGCAGTACTTC. It yields the protein CASSAGGEQYF.

The chain carries TRBV7-9 and TRBJ2-5; tentatively, D is TRBD1 or TRBD2 (6 bases each). This CDR3 has 15 residues. Germline values: CDR1 SEHNR, CDR2 FQNEAQ (reference sequence). V dropped 5 bases and J dropped 5 bases, with 18 bases sitting between them. The CDR3 spells CASSRGWGPSETQYF. The CDR3 coding sequence is TGTGCCAGCAGCCGGGGGTGGGGGCCATCGGAGACCCAGTACTTC.

This clone has only a few counts. The CDR3 sequence is CASGLLHGYTF. Written as DNA, the CDR3 is TGTGCTAGTGGTTTGCTCCATGGCTACACCTTC. The chain couples TRBV12-5 to TRBJ1-2; D is unresolved. Trimming removed 2 bases at V and 6 bases at J, with 4 bases between. Germline V lookup: CDR1 LGHNT, CDR2 FRNRAP. This CDR3 is 11 amino acids long.

The J gene is TRBJ1-2, the V gene TRBV10-2; D is undetermined. Germline lookup yields CDR1 WSHSY and CDR2 SAAADI. V was shortened by 4 bases and J by 0 bases, with 15 bases between the two germline ends. The CDR3 covers 16 residues. The CDR3 coding sequence is TGCGCCAGCAGTGGAAGCCCTTTAGGTTCTAACTATGGCTACACCTTC. As protein: CASSGSPLGSNYGYTF.